The rows below give T cell receptor beta chains drawn from one sample of a study of human T cells and chemical hapten exposure. TCRdb redid the calling of the RACE reads with MiXCR, one entry per CDR3 protein. The sample gives 65,000 to 95,000 distinct CDR3 sequences, 5% to 8.5% of which show up once; approximately 1.2% is in the top ten. The sequences come from whole blood, collected in connection with sensitization to the hapten diphenylcyclopropenone (DPC). The receptors were gathered from a woman in her 30s with alopecia areata. Some clones in this sample may be carry-over from other donors' samples. Each CDR3 is given with its conserved first and last residue. A D gene is named only where the DNA matches it firmly. For some rows the clone size is stated as once, few or many, or as a class when expanded; others skip it.

clone_size	d_call	v_call	j_call	cdr3_nt	cdr3_aa
few	.	TRBV12-3/TRBV12-4	TRBJ1-1	TGTGCCAGCAGTTTAACCGAGCGAACTGAAGCTTTCTTT	CASSLTERTEAFF
.	.	TRBV5-4	TRBJ2-7	TGTGCCAGCAGCGGAACAGGAATCTACGAGCAGTACTTC	CASSGTGIYEQYF
.	.	TRBV2	TRBJ1-3	TGTGCCAGCCGATACCGGGTCTTCGTCCCTGGAAACACCATATATTTT	CASRYRVFVPGNTIYF
many	.	TRBV6-1	TRBJ1-1	TGTGCCAGCAGTGTCCCTACACGGCCAGCTTTCTTT	CASSVPTRPAFF
many	.	TRBV5-1	TRBJ2-3	TGCGCCAGCAGCTTGGTCCCTGTCACAGATACGCAGTATTTT	CASSLVPVTDTQYF
many	.	TRBV2	TRBJ1-2	TGTGCCAGCAGTGAGGACGTGGCTTCATCCTATGGCTACACCTTC	CASSEDVASSYGYTF
few	.	TRBV28	TRBJ2-2	TGTGCCAGCAGTTCCGGTGGGACCGGGGAGCTGTTTTTT	CASSSGGTGELFF
many	TRBD1	TRBV4-2	TRBJ1-5	TGTGCCAGCAGCCAAGAGTTCAGAGGACAGGGGATTCTTCAGCCCCAGCATTTT	CASSQEFRGQGILQPQHF
many	.	TRBV6-5	TRBJ2-6	TGTGCCAGCAGTTATCAGTCTCTGGGGGCCAACGTCCTGACTTTC	CASSYQSLGANVLTF
few	.	TRBV30	TRBJ1-1	TGTGCCTGGAGTGTACAGGCGGGAGGAGGGACTGAAGCTTTCTTT	CAWSVQAGGGTEAFF
many	.	TRBV2	TRBJ2-5	TGTGCCAGCAGTGATCAAGGGGGTCAAGAGACCCAGTACTTC	CASSDQGGQETQYF
many	.	TRBV7-3	TRBJ2-3	TGTGCCAGCAGCCTGGTGGGTGGGGGGTTTTCAGATACGCAGTATTTT	CASSLVGGGFSDTQYF
.	.	TRBV18	TRBJ1-5	TGTGCCAGCTCACCTCCGAGTGGTGGCTTGGGCAATCAGCCCCAGCATTTT	CASSPPSGGLGNQPQHF
few	TRBD2	TRBV4-2	TRBJ2-1	TGTGCCAGCAGCCAAGATAGCCCTAGCGGCTACAATGAGCAGTTCTTC	CASSQDSPSGYNEQFF
many	TRBD1	TRBV9	TRBJ1-2	TGTGCCAGCAGCGCCCAGCTACCGGGACAGGGGACAGCTAACTATGGCTACACCTTC	CASSAQLPGQGTANYGYTF
few	.	TRBV18	TRBJ2-1	TGTGCCAGCTCACCGACAGGCAGCTCCTACAATGAGCAGTTCTTC	CASSPTGSSYNEQFF
.	.	TRBV7-8	TRBJ2-3	TGTGCCAGCAGCTCCTTCGGGCAGAAAACAGATACGCAGTATTTT	CASSSFGQKTDTQYF